This T cell receptor beta chain stems from a study of T cells after yellow fever vaccination. Points from the study as a whole: Although the secondary response was weaker, it peaked faster, at day 5 versus 15.

Template-switching 5'RACE yielded the TCR cDNA; a universal primer site and UMIs were added in the process. TCRdb independently ran MiXCR on the 5' RACE reads; one entry per CDR3 protein. The table lists hundreds of thousands of distinct CDR3 sequences, roughly 13% of them singletons. The CDR3 has 15 residues. V was clipped by 4 bases and J by 7 bases; unmatched bases: 3. The germline gives CDR1 SEHNR, CDR2 FQNEAQ (reference sequence). At least ten counts were recorded for this clonotype. Antigen unknown. The TCR sequence derives from a man between 25 and 39 years old who received the YFV17D yellow fever vaccine. This chain links TRBV7-9 with TRBJ2-1; TRBD2 aligns across 14 bases. The material was PBMCs, obtained on the day of the yellow fever booster vaccination. The CDR3 is CASSSTSGRGNEQFF. As DNA, the CDR3 is TGTGCCAGCAGCTCGACTAGCGGGAGGGGGAATGAGCAGTTCTTC.